A selection of T cell receptor beta chains follows, all from one sample in a study of memory CD4+ T cells and cytomegalovirus serostatus. The method was immunoSEQ multiplex PCR; TCRdb's version includes in-frame clones alone and lacks a portion of them. The sample has about 57,000 clones, less than 80% seen once. The sequencing sample was made of memory CD4+ T cells from blood. The receptors come from an adult in good health and CMV-seronegative. Each CDR3 is given with its conserved first and last residue. D genes are given only for firm matches. The size entry is marked missing in some rows and otherwise reads once, few, many or a size class.

D gene	J gene	clone size	V gene	CDR3 protein	CDR3 DNA
.	TRBJ2-7	.	TRBV5-5	CASSLVLATYEQYF	TGTGCCAGCAGCTTGGTACTAGCTACCTACGAGCAGTACTTC
.	TRBJ1-6	few	TRBV19	CASRDTRMNSPLHF	TGTGCCAGTCGGGACACAAGGATGAATTCACCCCTCCACTTT
.	TRBJ2-1	.	TRBV9	CASSVALARPGFPISYNEQFF	TGTGCCAGCAGCGTAGCCCTGGCGAGACCAGGCTTTCCAATCTCCTACAATGAGCAGTTCTTC
.	TRBJ2-2	.	TRBV18	CASSPLVLGELFF	TGTGCCAGCTCACCATTGGTCCTCGGGGAGCTGTTTTTT
.	TRBJ1-1	.	TRBV6-6	CASRRQENTEAFF	TGTGCCAGCAGAAGACAGGAGAACACTGAAGCTTTCTTT
.	TRBJ2-7	.	TRBV2	CASSNYEQYF	TGTGCCAGCAGCAACTACGAGCAGTACTTC
.	TRBJ2-1	.	TRBV30	CASERYNEQFF	TGTGCCTCCGAGCGGTACAATGAGCAGTTCTTC
.	TRBJ2-7	.	TRBV4-1	CASSQEVSYEQYF	TGCGCCAGCAGCCAAGAGGTATCCTACGAGCAGTACTTC
TRBD1	TRBJ2-3	.	TRBV5-6	CASSFDRDTDTQYF	TGTGCCAGCAGCTTTGACAGGGACACAGATACGCAGTATTTT
.	TRBJ2-3	few	TRBV10-3	CAISEERSTDTQYF	TGTGCCATCAGTGAAGAGAGAAGCACAGATACGCAGTATTTT
.	TRBJ1-1	.	TRBV19	CATLGPLKTEAFF	TGTGCCACCCTGGGACCGTTAAAGACTGAAGCTTTCTTT
TRBD2	TRBJ2-3	.	TRBV19	CASSPPGLRTDTQYF	TGTGCCAGTAGTCCCCCGGGACTACGCACAGATACGCAGTATTTT
TRBD1	TRBJ1-2	.	TRBV28	CASSLGTGGSLGYGYTF	TGTGCCAGCAGCCTCGGGACAGGGGGCAGCCTTGGCTATGGCTACACCTTC
TRBD1	TRBJ1-5	.	TRBV2	CASSGDRADQPQHF	TGTGCCAGCAGCGGGGACAGGGCCGATCAGCCCCAGCATTTT
.	TRBJ1-5	.	TRBV7-2	CASTVTGFSNQPQHF	TGTGCCAGCACCGTGACAGGCTTTAGCAATCAGCCCCAGCATTTT
TRBD2	TRBJ2-1	.	TRBV5-1	CASTRGTSGGYEQFF	TGCGCCAGCACAAGAGGGACTAGCGGGGGCTATGAGCAGTTCTTC
.	TRBJ1-1	.	TRBV10-3	CAIGRDSTEAFF	TGTGCCATCGGTAGGGATAGCACTGAAGCTTTCTTT
.	TRBJ2-3	.	TRBV28	CASRPFTDTQYF	TGTGCCAGCAGACCATTCACAGATACGCAGTATTTT
TRBD1	TRBJ1-2	.	TRBV10-3	CAISGLQGGTSGYTF	TGTGCCATCAGTGGGCTACAGGGGGGGACTAGTGGCTACACCTTC
.	TRBJ2-2	.	TRBV6-6	CASSSIAGELFF	TGTGCCAGCAGTTCGATTGCCGGGGAGCTGTTTTTT
.	TRBJ2-7	.	TRBV7-9	CATSSAVGEQYF	TGTGCCACCTCCTCCGCCGTTGGCGAGCAGTACTTC
.	TRBJ1-3	.	TRBV19	CASSIGGANGNTIYF	TGTGCCAGTAGTATAGGAGGCGCCAACGGAAACACCATATATTTT
TRBD1	TRBJ2-1	.	TRBV9	CASSEGVQGVFGEQFF	TGTGCCAGCAGCGAGGGGGTGCAGGGGGTATTCGGTGAGCAGTTCTTC
TRBD1	TRBJ1-3	.	TRBV15	CATSRGDSSSGNTIYF	TGTGCCACCAGCAGAGGGGACAGTAGCTCTGGAAACACCATATATTTT
TRBD2	TRBJ2-5	.	TRBV4-2	CASSQGQRGGETQYF	TGTGCCAGCAGCCAAGGCCAGCGGGGGGGAGAGACCCAGTACTTC
TRBD1	TRBJ1-3	.	TRBV18	CASTPGTGLSGNTIYF	TGTGCCAGCACCCCCGGGACAGGGTTATCTGGAAACACCATATATTTT
.	TRBJ2-7	.	TRBV7-2	CASSQEGGAYEQYF	TGTGCCAGCAGCCAGGAGGGCGGGGCCTACGAGCAGTACTTC
.	TRBJ2-5	.	TRBV2	CATGHGQKETQYF	TGTGCCACCGGCCATGGACAGAAAGAGACCCAGTACTTC
.	TRBJ1-1	few	TRBV2	CASSVQGARRAFF	TGTGCCAGCAGTGTGCAGGGAGCCCGCCGCGCTTTCTTT
TRBD1	TRBJ1-5	.	TRBV28	CASGQGQGNQPQHF	TGTGCCAGCGGACAGGGGCAGGGCAATCAGCCCCAGCATTTT
.	TRBJ1-2	.	TRBV9	CASSPDARRGYTF	TGTGCCAGCAGCCCCGACGCCCGGCGGGGCTACACCTTC
.	TRBJ2-7	once	TRBV7-3	CASSFGGGSYEQYF	TGTGCCAGCAGCTTCGGGGGAGGCTCCTACGAGCAGTACTTC
.	TRBJ2-7	.	TRBV2	CAARPYSYEQYF	TGTGCCGCCCGACCCTACTCCTACGAGCAGTACTTC
.	TRBJ2-3	.	TRBV6-1	CASRGWGSSDTQYF	TGTGCCAGCAGGGGATGGGGGAGCTCGGATACGCAGTATTTT
.	TRBJ2-3	.	TRBV6-1	CASSDPVPPGTQYF	TGTGCCAGCAGTGACCCGGTGCCGCCGGGTACGCAGTATTTT
.	TRBJ1-4	few	TRBV18	CASSAQVAATNEKLFF	TGTGCCAGCTCAGCACAGGTCGCAGCAACTAATGAAAAACTGTTTTTT
.	TRBJ2-2	.	TRBV11-3	CASSSIWDGTNTGELFF	TGTGCCAGCAGCTCTATATGGGACGGAACGAACACCGGGGAGCTGTTTTTT
TRBD1	TRBJ2-2	.	TRBV5-1	CASSQRTGGGNTGELFF	TGCGCCAGCAGCCAAAGAACAGGGGGCGGGAACACCGGGGAGCTGTTTTTT
.	TRBJ2-2	.	TRBV6-5	CASRPYAGTDGELFF	TGTGCCAGCAGGCCCTACGCCGGGACGGACGGGGAGCTGTTTTTT
.	TRBJ2-2	.	TRBV29-1	CSVGDTGELFF	TGCAGCGTTGGGGACACCGGGGAGCTGTTTTTT
.	TRBJ1-1	.	TRBV7-9	CASERYGNTEAFF	TGTGCCAGCGAGAGGTATGGTAACACTGAAGCTTTCTTT
.	TRBJ1-2	once	TRBV6-1	CASQGPNYGYTF	TGTGCCAGCCAGGGGCCTAACTATGGCTACACCTTC
.	TRBJ2-7	.	TRBV29-1	CSVTSSYEQYF	TGCAGCGTTACGAGTTCCTACGAGCAGTACTTC
.	TRBJ2-5	.	TRBV11-2	CASSFGHGETQYF	TGTGCCAGCAGCTTCGGACATGGAGAGACCCAGTACTTC
.	TRBJ2-7	.	TRBV18	CASSRAGTGVYEQYF	TGTGCCAGCTCACGTGCCGGGACGGGCGTCTACGAGCAGTACTTC
.	TRBJ1-5	.	TRBV13	CASSSGQGNQPQHF	TGTGCCAGCAGCTCCGGCCAGGGGAACCAGCCCCAGCATTTT
TRBD2	TRBJ2-1	.	TRBV4-1	CASSQEGLAGEEQFF	TGCGCCAGCAGCCAAGAGGGACTAGCGGGAGAAGAGCAGTTCTTC
TRBD1	TRBJ1-1	.	TRBV4-1	CASSQDLDPTGALEAFF	TGCGCCAGCAGCCAAGATTTGGACCCCACAGGGGCTCTCGAAGCTTTCTTT
TRBD2	TRBJ2-7	medium-sized	TRBV27	CASSLSGGRAGRAWYF	TGTGCCAGCAGTTTATCTGGGGGACGAGCGGGGAGAGCATGGTACTTC
.	TRBJ1-1	.	TRBV19	CASVSANLNTEAFF	TGTGCCAGTGTATCGGCCAACTTAAACACTGAAGCTTTCTTT
.	TRBJ1-1	.	TRBV28	CASGRQRRIQGRGAFF	TGTGCCAGCGGAAGACAAAGAAGAATCCAGGGAAGGGGGGCTTTCTTT
.	TRBJ1-2	.	TRBV5-6	CASSPGTVGGYTF	TGTGCCAGCAGCCCAGGGACGGTGGGAGGCTACACCTTC
.	TRBJ2-5	.	TRBV18	CASSPTQGAERLLIGTETQYF	TGTGCCAGCTCCCCCACCCAGGGAGCGGAGCGCCTGTTGATCGGGACAGAGACCCAGTACTTC
TRBD2	TRBJ2-7	once	TRBV7-9	CASSLSGTSAGEQYF	TGTGCCAGCAGCTTATCTGGGACTAGCGCCGGCGAGCAGTACTTC
.	TRBJ2-3	.	TRBV27	CASHRGLRTDTQYF	TGTGCCAGCCATAGGGGACTGCGCACAGATACGCAGTATTTT
TRBD2	TRBJ2-3	.	TRBV18	CASFPSGGTDTQYF	TGTGCCAGCTTCCCAAGCGGGGGCACAGATACGCAGTATTTT
.	TRBJ2-3	.	TRBV9	CASSVASGTDTQYF	TGTGCCAGCAGCGTAGCTAGCGGCACAGATACGCAGTATTTT
.	TRBJ1-5	.	TRBV5-1	CASSLKGGGNQPQHF	TGCGCCAGCAGCTTGAAGGGTGGGGGCAATCAGCCCCAGCATTTT
TRBD2	TRBJ2-1	.	TRBV13	CASSPGLAGGASSYNEQFF	TGTGCCAGCAGCCCGGGACTAGCGGGGGGCGCTAGCTCCTACAATGAGCAGTTCTTC